The clone carrying this T cell receptor beta chain was counted at least ten times. Antigen specificity is unknown. Per the germline V gene, CDR1 is LNHDA and CDR2 is SQIVND (reference sequence). The CDR3 is 15 residues long. Germline trimming cut 5 bases from V and 7 bases from J; bases unmatched to any gene: 11. The record originates from a study of esophageal squamous cell carcinoma under preoperative chemotherapy. Time point defined: before preoperative PTX-NDP chemotherapy. MiXCR, run by TCRdb on the PCR reads, gives a single entry per CDR3 protein. The profile covers about 30,000 distinct CDR3 sequences, with roughly 52% appearing a single time and more than 10% taken by the ten largest. Study-wide findings and caveats: After paclitaxel-nedaplatin, abundant clones were more likely to contract than amplify. Chemotherapy was followed by significantly higher TCR diversity in peripheral T cells only, not tumor-infiltrating lymphocytes. Peripheral T cells migrating into the tumor appeared to partly supply post-treatment tumor-infiltrating lymphocytes.

The specimen was collected from a patient given preoperative chemotherapy. This sequence joins TRBV19 and TRBJ2-3; 8 bases are shared with TRBD2. The receptor was derived from a human donor with esophageal squamous cell carcinoma. The donor label of this sample is uncertain. The CDR3 nucleotides are TGTGCCAGTAGTCCCCGGGAAGCGGGGGACAATACGCAGTATTTT. Its protein product is CASSPREAGDNTQYF.